This T cell receptor (beta chain) comes out of a study of shared clonotypes between healthy human individuals. Study-wide findings and caveats: Large sequencing depth failed to make sorted-subset sequencing complete, rarefaction showed. In this cohort, only blood was sampled, and tissue repertoires likely differ.

Germline CDR1 SGHNT, CDR2 YENEEA. V lost 3 bases and J lost 0; bases outside the gene matches: 7. There are 17 residues in the CDR3. The table lists this clone with a count of one. What it binds is not known. Measured with immunoSEQ multiplex PCR; TCRdb has only the in-frame clones, and not every one. The profile shows 190,000 or so clones, 66% of them singletons. Sequencing used memory CD4+ T cells sorted from blood. Described subset: CD45RA-negative fraction. The rearrangement joins TRBV11-3 to TRBJ2-3; 9 nucleotides line up with TRBD2. The receptor's source is a man in his thirties or forties in good health. CDR3 nucleotide sequence: TGTGCCAGCAGCTTTTGGCTAGCGGGGACTAGCACAGATACGCAGTATTTT. Translating gives CASSFWLAGTSTDTQYF.